The 9 T cell receptor beta chains given below trace back to one sample, sequenced in a study of identical twins. MiXCR, applied by TCRdb to the 5' RACE reads, yields one record per CDR3 protein. Altogether 120,000 to 150,000 distinct CDR3 sequences are present, approximately 4% being singletons, with the ten largest covering 8.1%. The sample was memory T cells sorted from blood. The source is a man aged 18 to 29 in good health.

The rearrangement uses TRBV2 and TRBJ2-1, with 7 bases identical to TRBD2. V lost 9 bases to trimming and J lost 6 bases; unmatched junction nucleotides: 23. The germline CDR1 and CDR2 sequences are SNHLY and FYNNEI. This CDR3 is 18 amino acids long. DNA for the CDR3: TGTGCCAGTGAAAAGGGCGGGAGTGGTCTAGTATTTGTCAATGAGCAGTTCTTC. Translated, it gives CASEKGGSGLVFVNEQFF.

This clonotype was observed many times. The chain recombines TRBV24-1 with TRBJ2-3; no clear D. V lost 4 bases and J lost 4, with 8 bases in between. CDR3 length: 13 residues. Germline V gives CDR1 KGHDR, CDR2 SFDVKD. The CDR3: CATSDSSPDTQYF. CDR3 nucleotides: TGTGCCACCAGTGACTCTAGTCCAGATACGCAGTATTTT.

The table lists this clonotype with many counts. The V and J genes are TRBV12-3 or TRBV12-4 and TRBJ1-1; weak D call: TRBD1 (5 bases). Trimming left V 5 bases short and J 11 bases short, with 21 bases between. This CDR3 is 14 amino acids long. CDR3: CASSPLGRQEGAFF. The CDR3 region has the DNA TGTGCCAGCAGTCCCCTGGGGCGCCAGGAGGGGGCTTTCTTT.

Ten or more counts support this clonotype. This chain joins TRBV20-1 and TRBJ2-3; D uncertain. Trimming removed 3 bases at V and 1 base at J, with 14 bases between. Germline V gives CDR1 DFQATT, CDR2 SNEGSKA (reference sequence). This CDR3 has 15 residues. The CDR3 sequence is CSASSVGPRTDTQYF. The CDR3 coding sequence is TGCAGTGCTAGTTCGGTAGGCCCGCGCACAGATACGCAGTATTTT.

This clonotype was observed many times. The V gene is TRBV7-7, the J gene TRBJ2-3; 10 nucleotides agree with TRBD2. Germline CDR1 reads SSHAT; CDR2 reads FNYEAQ (reference sequence). Trimming at V came to 4 bases and at J to 1 base, leaving 8 bases not matched to a gene. CDR3 size: 17 residues. The CDR3 loop is CASSSRAGLAGTDTQYF. The CDR3 nucleotides are TGTGCCAGCAGCTCGCGCGCCGGACTAGCGGGCACAGATACGCAGTATTTT.

This clonotype appeared many times. The gene calls are TRBV7-3 and TRBJ2-6; D might be TRBD1 or TRBD2, each matching 5 bases. The CDR3 is made up of 21 amino acids. CDR1 and CDR2 from the germline V gene are SGHTA and FQGTGA. The V gene lost 5 bases and the J gene lost 0 bases, with 26 bases spanning the gap. Written as DNA, the CDR3 is TGTGCCAGCAGCCCAAGCTTAAGGGCCAGGGAGCGGCCCTCTGGGGCCAACGTCCTGACTTTC. This codes for CASSPSLRARERPSGANVLTF.

This chain uses TRBV7-8 with TRBJ2-1; no firm D call. V lost 4 bases to trimming and J lost 4 bases, with 20 bases between them. Germline CDR1 reads SGHVS; CDR2 reads FQNEAQ. This CDR3 contains 17 residues. CDR3 DNA: TGTGCCAGCAGCTCCTCCCGGTGGGTAACAGTTTACAATGAGCAGTTCTTC. Translated: CASSSSRWVTVYNEQFF.

This clonotype was observed many times. This chain uses TRBV5-4 with TRBJ1-5; tentative D call: TRBD1 (5 bases). The germline CDR1 and CDR2 sequences are SGHNT and YYREEE (reference sequence). Trimming stripped 1 base from V and 6 bases from J, with 11 bases between. This CDR3 contains 14 residues. The CDR3 DNA is TGTGCCAGCAGCTTGCAGGGTCCGGGTCAGCCCCAGCATTTT. This codes for CASSLQGPGQPQHF. Looking up the rest from reference TRBV5-4 and TRBJ1-5 gives the full variable domain: ETGVTQSPTHLIKTRGQQVTLRCSSQSGHNTVSWYQQALGQGPQFIFQYYREEENGRGNFPPRFSGLQFPNYSSELNVNALELDDSALYLCASSLQGPGQPQHFGDGTRLSIL.

This clonotype was recorded at least ten times. The chain uses TRBV28 and TRBJ1-2, with D unclear. CDR1 MDHEN and CDR2 SYDVKM come from the germline V gene. The CDR3 has 14 residues. V lost 2 bases and J 3 bases, leaving 10 bases between the germline ends. The CDR3 DNA reads TGTGCCAGCAGTTTAATAGCCGGGGACTATGGCTACACCTTC. Translating gives CASSLIAGDYGYTF.